A single sample is the source of the 4 T cell receptor beta chains below, sequenced in a study of blood T cell repertoires in COVID-19. Generated by immunoSEQ multiplex PCR, the TCRdb table keeps only in-frame clones and is missing some. The repertoire holds about 240,000 clones, with around 90% as singletons. Material: peripheral blood. The receptor set was obtained from a young woman with acute or convalescent COVID-19.

The rearrangement joins TRBV5-1 to TRBJ2-1; no definite D call. The germline V gene has CDR1 SGHRS and CDR2 YFSETQ. The V and J ends lost 0 bases and 4 bases respectively, with 5 bases between them. The CDR3 consists of 13 residues. The CDR3 region is CASSLDRYNEQFF. The CDR3, as DNA: TGCGCCAGCAGCTTGGACAGATACAATGAGCAGTTCTTC.

This chain connects TRBV5-6 to TRBJ1-3; 7 bases are shared with TRBD1. The germline CDR1 and CDR2 sequences are SGHDT and YYEEEE. V lost 2 bases and J lost 3; bases outside the gene matches: 11. The CDR3 is 17 amino acids. DNA for the CDR3: TGTGCCAGCAGCTTCCCACAGGGGACTGTGGGTGGAAACACCATATATTTT. Protein: CASSFPQGTVGGNTIYF.

The chain uses TRBV29-1 and TRBJ2-3; D is unresolved. Germline-derived CDR1 and CDR2 are SQVTM and ANQGSEA. The V gene lost 8 bases and the J gene lost 0 bases, with 6 bases spanning the gap. The CDR3 covers 11 residues. The CDR3 region has the DNA TGCAGCAGTACTAGCACAGATACGCAGTATTTT. Its translation is CSSTSTDTQYF.

V usage is TRBV27 and J usage is TRBJ2-7; 9 nucleotides line up with TRBD2. The CDR3 extends over 16 amino acids. V shed 6 bases, J shed 6 bases, and the junction held 15 bases outside the gene matches. Germline V gene lookup returns CDR1 MNHEY and CDR2 SMNVEV (reference sequence). Here the CDR3 reads CASSSLRGLATSEQYF. DNA for the CDR3: TGTGCCAGCAGCTCACTTCGCGGACTAGCGACGTCCGAGCAGTACTTC.